Reported below is one T cell receptor (beta chain). Its specific antigen is unknown. The sample holds no much larger clone one base away, and base qualities are not on file. The data are from a study of cytomegalovirus exposure and HLA in healthy donors (dated by TCRdb to 2016 to 2017). In the study overall: According to an earlier analysis of 587 of the donors, 150 million to 200 million T cells yielded roughly 110 million unique TCR beta sequences and about 300 Gb of sequence data. A later analysis re-examined previously published TCR beta repertoires from about 670 donors and added high-resolution HLA genotyping to investigate patterns of TCR occurrence. A later genetic analysis used genome-wide SNP genotypes for about 55% of the 666 donors, treating that subset as a discovery cohort. Alongside the repertoire data, information on donor age, sex, ethnicity and CMV serostatus was compiled. The genetic ancestry cluster associated with self-reported Caucasian donors included 81% of the 398 genotyped donors. To predict cytomegalovirus infection status, the study combined high-throughput TCR immunosequencing, statistical association of individual TCRs with disease status, and machine learning. On average, around 240,000 unique TCR beta nucleotide sequences were sequenced per donor among some 420 genotyped donors of the cohort, with roughly a sixth of those sequences being non-productive. Every repertoire in the discovery cohort had been generated on one and the same sequencing platform. The study profiled the T cell repertoires of approximately 700 subjects by immunosequencing and related them to cytomegalovirus serostatus. Besides the first cohort of roughly 640 subjects, a separate validation cohort made up of around 120 different subjects was used. Several DR-DQ haplotypes were treated as single units for association and clustering because of strong linkage in the cohort. Typing coverage varied by locus: about 620-630 donors for A, B, C, DRB1 and DQB1; some 520 for DQA1; about 590 for DPA1; roughly 450 for DPB1. An earlier analysis of some 600 of the donors applied high-throughput TCR beta sequencing to assess whether each TCR beta V gene segment acted as functional or pseudogenic. About 320 gigabases of sequencing data and tens of millions of unique TCR sequences were included in an early release covering under 650 HLA-typed donors. Rather than drawing on any new phenotypic data, the later analysis identified candidate immune exposures from TCR beta sequences and the way those sequences occurred across donors. The study was designed to test whether signatures of past pathogen exposure could be identified by cataloging public T cell receptors. HLA typing included class I and class II loci at four-digit resolution.

The paper as a whole reports these results and caveats: The 87-base-pair reads could not distinguish some IMGT-functional V segments, including TRBV6-2 and TRBV6-3, so those segments were excluded. The earlier analysis of about 600 of the donors excluded 15 to 20 rarely observed V segments, including chromosome 9 orphons, because counts were too low. In a later analysis, several top co-occurrence clusters were reported to appear linked to parvovirus B19, influenza, CMV and Epstein-Barr virus. In a later analysis, HLA-associated TCR beta chains were found to be more clonally expanded and to have lower generation probabilities than equally common non-associated chains. The presence/absence analyses assumed that sequencing depth was roughly uniform across donors, and that assumption may not be true. Compared with the roughly 700-donor mean, donors in an Asian-associated ancestry cluster had fewer N-insertions in productive TCRs, according to a later genetic analysis. When HLA alleles, especially DR and DQ, strongly co-occurred, TCR associations were difficult to assign to individual alleles. In a later analysis, most CMV-associated TCR beta chains were found to appear HLA-restricted, with HLA associations seemingly driven largely by CMV exposure. V-gene and J-gene trimming of TCR beta chains was associated with a missense DCLRE1C variant in a later genetic analysis, and the association was replicated in an independent cohort. Immune exposure information for the cohort was limited to CMV serostatus. In vitro tests confirmed that three of the cytomegalovirus-associated TCR beta chains recognize cytomegalovirus antigens. In both the original and validation cohorts, the classifier was reported to diagnose cytomegalovirus status with high specificity and sensitivity. A cluster of highly shared sequence variants was judged likely to be a technical artifact of the sequencing pipeline. An earlier analysis of 450 to 750 of the donors showed that most TCR beta V segments appeared in productive rearrangements either about 87% or about 30% of the time, which broadly matched IMGT annotations. A further reported finding was that TCR beta sequences accurately predicted the HLA-A and HLA-B alleles for most subjects in the first cohort. A total of about 150 TCR beta chains were listed by the study as associated with cytomegalovirus. Because some donors lacked HLA typing at each locus, the association tests relied only on the typed subset. Linkage disequilibrium might explain the correlated functional status among segregating V segments, but an unknown experimental factor could not be ruled out. The authors suggested that the approach could potentially be generalized to other disease states and immunological phenotypes. The cohort was sequenced for TCR beta chains only, and without alpha or paired-chain data the features that could be detected were limited. In a later analysis, more than 15,000 TCR beta sequences were associated with specific HLA alleles at a false discovery rate of 0.05. In a later analysis, TCR association rates were found to vary across HLA loci, with the most associated TCRs seen for DRB1 alleles and the fewest for HLA-C alleles. Across donors, most TCR sequences were observed very rarely, whereas some public TCRs were present in many individuals.

The CDR3 goes from the cysteine to the phenylalanine over 19 residues. Only the CDR3 region is kept as DNA, spanning 57 bases read in frame from base 1. The V end gives up 2 bases and the J end 0 bases, leaving 11 bases in the junction not matched to a gene. The library was obtained by the immunoSEQ multiplex PCR assay. A mixture of 60 forward primers for TCR Vbeta segments and 13 reverse primers for TCR Jbeta segments was used in the multiplex PCR. A multiplex PCR assay on genomic DNA amplified the CDR3 region of rearranged TCR beta genes. Amplified TCR beta libraries were sequenced as 87-base-pair reads on the Illumina HiSeq System. The paper's data handling went like this. In a later analysis, tens of millions of unique TCR beta chains were counted across the approximately 640 repertoires, and around 10 million of these chains were shared by at least two donors. Raw reads were error-corrected and collapsed into unique sequences with a nearest-neighbor algorithm that merged closely related sequences to remove PCR and sequencing errors. CDR3 sequences were aligned to IMGT reference sequences to assign V, D and J gene segments. Each retained sequence needed at least a six-nucleotide match to both a V gene segment and a J gene segment. A rearrangement was called productive if the CDR3 had no stop codons and remained in frame with V and J, and every other rearrangement was called non-productive. Following IMGT convention, CDR3 was defined as the stretch from the second conserved V-encoded cysteine to the conserved J-encoded phenylalanine. The earlier analysis of a few hundred of the donors excluded any sequence lacking an unambiguous match to a single V gene segment. In an earlier analysis of more than 500 of the donors, a V segment was called functional when productive rearrangements were above 56.7%, and segregating when the standard deviation between donors exceeded 5%. A statistical classification framework was built for diagnosing cytomegalovirus status from the catalog of TCR beta chain sequences. In a later analysis, V and J genes were assigned by comparing TCR nucleotide sequences against IMGT/GENE-DB human TR gene sequences. Using the TCRdist pipeline, a later analysis assigned CDR3 sequences along with most-parsimonious VDJ recombination scenarios. In a later analysis, each TCR beta chain was defined by its CDR3 amino acid sequence together with its V-gene family, and reads lacking a unique V-gene family were excluded. As a way to deal with suspected cross-contamination and a sequencing artifact, a later analysis dropped roughly 620 nucleotide sequences that were highly shared and had low generation probability. A later analysis calculated a clonal expansion index for each public chain from normalized within-repertoire ranks of inferred template counts. In a later analysis, generation probabilities were computed with a VDJ recombination model fitted to out-of-frame rearrangements, and the resulting probabilities were checked against IGoR. In a later analysis, hypergeometric tests were used to score TCR-TCR, TCR-HLA and TCR-CMV co-occurrence, with a repertoire-size bias correction applied to TCR pairs. To estimate false discovery rates, a later analysis permuted the HLA or CMV assignments 20 times. In a later analysis, co-occurring TCRs were grouped using DBSCAN, and TCRdist sequence similarity was added for clustering within HLA-allele-positive subsets. Repertoires with fewer than 30,000 or more than 120,000 public chains were left out of co-occurrence clustering, as were about five repertoires with anomalous nucleotide sharing. The clones in this table, taken by TCRdb from immuneACCESS, are in-frame only. Not every clone is retained; where verified, under half of the shortfall comes from an unresolved V gene, and the cause of the rest is unknown. The V and J calls and clone size are taken from that table; D and trimming were inferred from the DNA. For this sample the table gives 95,000 to 150,000 clones, of which around two thirds were detected only once. Approximately 8.5% of the sample is held by the ten biggest clonotypes.

The cohort consisted of 666 healthy bone marrow donors. At the time of sampling, every cohort member was nominally healthy, though immune exposures that went unrecorded were likely present. The donor tested CMV seropositive, placing the donor among the approximately 310 seropositive members of the cohort. Each donor provided a peripheral blood sample, and peripheral blood mononuclear cells were used for TCR beta sequencing. The Qiagen DNeasy Blood Extraction Kit was used to extract genomic DNA from the blood cell samples. The chain is made from TRBV23-1 and TRBJ1-4, with 8 junctional bases fitting TRBD1. Being an ORF, TRBV23-1 has a function that is uncertain. The sequencing input was PBMCs. The TCR comes from a woman aged 40 to 55 in good health and CMV-seropositive. The CDR3 reads CASSQRSRGPSATNEKLFF. The base sequence is TGCGCCAGCAGTCAACGTAGCAGGGGGCCCTCAGCAACTAATGAAAAACTGTTTTTT.